The 6 T cell receptor beta chains below were found in one sample sequenced in a study of CD8 T cells in ankylosing spondylitis. TCRdb reanalysed the 5' RACE reads using MiXCR and keeps one entry per CDR3 protein. The sample has fewer than 450,000 distinct CDR3 sequences; approximately 17% are singletons. Overall study findings and caveats: Typical of ankylosing spondylitis blood, it appeared, was a TCR beta motif of eight highly homologous variants.

For these TCRs, the target antigens are not known. Sequenced sample: blood, either unsorted or a sorted T cell fraction (not recorded which). The receptors originated from a male donor with ankylosing spondylitis.

A single count supports this clonotype. The rearrangement uses TRBV4-1 and TRBJ2-7, with D perhaps matching TRBD1 or TRBD2 (5 bases each). The CDR3 has 17 residues. CDR1 is MGHRA and CDR2 is YSYEKL in the germline V gene. V was shortened by 0 bases and J by 0 bases, with 15 bases between the two germline ends. The DNA of the CDR3 is TGCGCCAGCAGCCAAGATCTTCGGGGCGGAGCCTCCTACGAGCAGTACTTC. It encodes CASSQDLRGGASYEQYF.

In this sample, this clonotype turned up a few times. In DNA form, the CDR3 reads TGCGCCAGCAGCCGCTGGACAGTACCGCAAGAGACCCAGTACTTC. Translated: CASSRWTVPQETQYF. This chain uses TRBV5-1 with TRBJ2-5; possibly TRBD1 for D (6 bases). The CDR3 totals 15 residues. The germline V and J ends were trimmed by 4 bases and 2 bases, with 15 bases remaining between them. The V gene's germline CDR1 is SGHRS and CDR2 YFSETQ.

The chain joins TRBV29-1 to TRBJ1-3, with 9 positions matching TRBD1. Germline trimming cut 5 bases from V and 0 bases from J; bases unmatched to any gene: 5. CDR1 is SQVTM, CDR2 ANQGSEA, per germline. The CDR3 consists of 15 residues. The CDR3 DNA sequence: TGCAGCGTTAGACAGGGGGGCGGCTCTGGAAACACCATATATTTT. Translation gives CSVRQGGGSGNTIYF.

The chain employs TRBV28 and TRBJ2-2; D is perhaps TRBD2 (6 bases). Trimming cost V 11 bases and J 1 base, with 11 bases left between them. This CDR3 contains 13 residues. Germline CDR1 reads MDHEN; CDR2 reads SYDVKM. As DNA, the CDR3 is TGTGCCGGGGGGACTCTGAACACCGGGGAGCTGTTTTTT. Translated, it gives CAGGTLNTGELFF.

This clonotype was seen more than once but under ten times. CDR3 residues: CATSTWTSTHEQYF. In DNA form, the CDR3 reads TGTGCCACCAGCACTTGGACTAGCACCCACGAGCAGTACTTC. The genes are TRBV15 and TRBJ2-7; TRBD2 matches 8 bases. Losses at the gene ends were 4 bases for V and 5 bases for J; bases not matched to a gene: 7. This CDR3 comprises 14 residues. Germline V gene sequence: CDR1 LNHNV, CDR2 YYDKDF (reference sequence).

The chain uses TRBV20-1 and TRBJ2-3; 15 nucleotides agree with TRBD2. CDR1 is DFQATT and CDR2 is SNEGSKA in the germline V gene (reference sequence). The CDR3 extends over 15 amino acids. The ends lost 6 bases at V and 5 bases at J; junction bases unmatched: 6. In DNA form, the CDR3 reads TGCAGTGCCACGGGACTAGCGGGAGGTGAAGATACGCAGTATTTT. Its translation: CSATGLAGGEDTQYF.